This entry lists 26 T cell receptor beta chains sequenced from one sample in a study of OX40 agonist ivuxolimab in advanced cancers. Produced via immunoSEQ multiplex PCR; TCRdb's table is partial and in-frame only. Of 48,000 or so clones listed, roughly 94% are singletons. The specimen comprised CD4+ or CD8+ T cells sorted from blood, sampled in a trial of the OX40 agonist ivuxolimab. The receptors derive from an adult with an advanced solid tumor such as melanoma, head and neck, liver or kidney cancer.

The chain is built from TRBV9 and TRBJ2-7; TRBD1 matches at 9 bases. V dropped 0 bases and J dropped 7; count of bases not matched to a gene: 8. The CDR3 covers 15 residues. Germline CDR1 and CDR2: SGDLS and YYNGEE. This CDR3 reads CASSVAGTGSEEQYF. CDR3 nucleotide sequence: TGTGCCAGCAGCGTAGCTGGGACAGGGTCTGAAGAGCAGTACTTC.

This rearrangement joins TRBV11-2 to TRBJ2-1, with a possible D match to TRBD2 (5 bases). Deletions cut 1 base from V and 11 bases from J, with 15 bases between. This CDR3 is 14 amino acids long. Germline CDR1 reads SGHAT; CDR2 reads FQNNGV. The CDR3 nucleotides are TGTGCCAGCAGCTTAGCGGGATCCACCGCACAGCAGTTCTTC. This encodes CASSLAGSTAQQFF.

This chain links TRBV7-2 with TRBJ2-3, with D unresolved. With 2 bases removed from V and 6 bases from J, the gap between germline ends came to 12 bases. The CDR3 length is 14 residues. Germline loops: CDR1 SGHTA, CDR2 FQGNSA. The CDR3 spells CASSLPPNSDTQYF. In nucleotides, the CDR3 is TGTGCCAGCAGCTTACCCCCGAATTCCGATACGCAGTATTTT.

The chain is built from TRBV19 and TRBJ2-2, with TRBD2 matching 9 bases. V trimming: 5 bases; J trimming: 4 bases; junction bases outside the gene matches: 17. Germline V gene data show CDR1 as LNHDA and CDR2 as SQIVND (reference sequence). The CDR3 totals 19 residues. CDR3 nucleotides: TGTGCCAGTAGTCCCGAGCTAGCGGGAATGAGTGTTAGCACCGGGGAGCTGTTTTTT. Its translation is CASSPELAGMSVSTGELFF.

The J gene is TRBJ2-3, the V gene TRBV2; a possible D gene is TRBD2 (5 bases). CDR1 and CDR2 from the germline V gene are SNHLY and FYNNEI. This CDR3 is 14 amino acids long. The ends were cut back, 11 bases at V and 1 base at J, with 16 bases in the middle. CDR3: CAGPGPGGTDTQYF. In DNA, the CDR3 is TGTGCCGGGCCGGGCCCCGGGGGCACAGATACGCAGTATTTT.

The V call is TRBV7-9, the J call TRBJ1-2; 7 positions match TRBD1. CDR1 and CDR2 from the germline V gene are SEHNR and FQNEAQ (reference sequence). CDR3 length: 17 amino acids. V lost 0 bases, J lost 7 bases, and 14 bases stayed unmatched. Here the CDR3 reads CASSLAYGGGGAGGYTF. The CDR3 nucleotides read TGTGCCAGCAGCTTAGCCTACGGGGGAGGGGGCGCCGGTGGCTACACCTTC.

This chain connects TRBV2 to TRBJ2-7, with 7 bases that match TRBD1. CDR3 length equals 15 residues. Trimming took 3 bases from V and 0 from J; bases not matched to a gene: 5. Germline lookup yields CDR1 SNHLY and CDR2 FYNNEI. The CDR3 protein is CASSDGQELSYEQYF. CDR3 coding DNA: TGTGCCAGCAGTGACGGACAGGAACTCTCCTACGAGCAGTACTTC.

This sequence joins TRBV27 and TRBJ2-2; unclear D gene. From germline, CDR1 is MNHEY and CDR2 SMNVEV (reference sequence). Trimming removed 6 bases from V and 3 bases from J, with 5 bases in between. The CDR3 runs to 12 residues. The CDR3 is CASRFYTGELFF. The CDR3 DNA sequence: TGTGCCAGCAGATTCTACACCGGGGAGCTGTTTTTT.

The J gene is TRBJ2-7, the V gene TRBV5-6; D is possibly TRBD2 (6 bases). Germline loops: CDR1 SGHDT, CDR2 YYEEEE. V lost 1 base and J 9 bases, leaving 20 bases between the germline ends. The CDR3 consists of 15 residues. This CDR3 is CASSLNFGTDVGQYF. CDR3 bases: TGTGCCAGCAGCTTGAACTTCGGGACTGATGTCGGGCAGTACTTC.

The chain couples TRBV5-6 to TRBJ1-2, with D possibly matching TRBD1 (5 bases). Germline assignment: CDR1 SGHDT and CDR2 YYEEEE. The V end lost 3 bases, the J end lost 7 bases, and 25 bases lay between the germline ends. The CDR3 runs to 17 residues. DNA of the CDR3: TGTGCCAGCAGCTACCGGCCTTTGGGGGTGTCCCTCTCTGGCTACACCTTC. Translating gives CASSYRPLGVSLSGYTF.

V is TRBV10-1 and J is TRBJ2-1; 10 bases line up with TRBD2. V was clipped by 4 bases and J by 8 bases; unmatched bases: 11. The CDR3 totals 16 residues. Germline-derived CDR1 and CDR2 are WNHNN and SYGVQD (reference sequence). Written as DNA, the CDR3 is TGCGCCAGCAGTGGCCTCCCTAGCGGGAGTTTCGATGAGCAGTTCTTC. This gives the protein CASSGLPSGSFDEQFF.

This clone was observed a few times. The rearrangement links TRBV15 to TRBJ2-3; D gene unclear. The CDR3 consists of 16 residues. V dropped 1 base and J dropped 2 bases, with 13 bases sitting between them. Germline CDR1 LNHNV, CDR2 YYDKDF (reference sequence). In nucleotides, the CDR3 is TGTGCCACCAGCAGAGCCACCGGGCCAGCCACAGATACGCAGTATTTT. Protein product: CATSRATGPATDTQYF. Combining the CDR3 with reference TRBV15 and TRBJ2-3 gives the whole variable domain DAMVIQNPRYQVTQFGKPVTLSCSQTLNHNVMYWYQQKSSQAPKLLFHYYDKDFNNEADTPDNFQSRRPNTSFCFLDIRSPGLGDTAMYLCATSRATGPATDTQYFGPGTRLTVL.

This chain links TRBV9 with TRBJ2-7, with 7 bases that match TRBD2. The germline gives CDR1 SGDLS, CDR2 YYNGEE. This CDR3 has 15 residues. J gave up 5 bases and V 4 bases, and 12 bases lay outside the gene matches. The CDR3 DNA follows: TGTGCCAGCAGCCCGAGAGGAGCAGGGAGGGACGAGCAGTACTTC. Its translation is CASSPRGAGRDEQYF.

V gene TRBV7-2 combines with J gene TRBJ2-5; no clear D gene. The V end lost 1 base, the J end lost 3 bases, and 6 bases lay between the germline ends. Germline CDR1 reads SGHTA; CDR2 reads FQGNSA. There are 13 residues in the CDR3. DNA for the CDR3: TGTGCCAGCAGCTTAGGGGGTGAAGAGACCCAGTACTTC. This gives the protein CASSLGGEETQYF.

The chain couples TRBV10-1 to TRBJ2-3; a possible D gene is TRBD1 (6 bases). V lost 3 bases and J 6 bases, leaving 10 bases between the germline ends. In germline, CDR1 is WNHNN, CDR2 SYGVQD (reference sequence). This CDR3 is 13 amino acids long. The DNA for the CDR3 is TGCGCCAGCAGTGAAGAGAGGGGGGATACGCAGTATTTT. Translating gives CASSEERGDTQYF.

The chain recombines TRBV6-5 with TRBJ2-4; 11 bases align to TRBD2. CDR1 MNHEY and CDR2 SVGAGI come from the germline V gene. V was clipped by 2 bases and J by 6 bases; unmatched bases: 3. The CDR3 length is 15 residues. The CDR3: CASSYGLAGGNIQYF. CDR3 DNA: TGTGCCAGCAGTTACGGGCTAGCGGGGGGAAACATTCAGTACTTC.

The CDR3 sequence: CASSHSSSGYYGYTF. CDR3 in DNA: TGCGCCAGCAGCCACTCCTCGTCAGGGTACTATGGCTACACCTTC. The V call is TRBV4-3, the J call TRBJ1-2, with a weak D call TRBD1 (5 bases). V was cut by 3 bases and J by 3 bases, with 14 bases left in between. The CDR3 length is 15 residues. Germline V lookup: CDR1 LGHNA, CDR2 YSLEER.

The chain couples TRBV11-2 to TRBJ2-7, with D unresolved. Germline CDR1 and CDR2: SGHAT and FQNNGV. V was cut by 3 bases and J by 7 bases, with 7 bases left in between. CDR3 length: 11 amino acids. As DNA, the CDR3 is TGTGCCAGCAGCTTCAACAGAGAGCAGTACTTC. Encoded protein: CASSFNREQYF. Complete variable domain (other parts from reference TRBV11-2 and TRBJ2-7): EAGVAQSPRYKIIEKRQSVAFWCNPISGHATLYWYQQILGQGPKLLIQFQNNGVVDDSQLPKDRFSAERLKGVDSTLKIQPAKLEDSAVYLCASSFNREQYFGPGTRLTVT.

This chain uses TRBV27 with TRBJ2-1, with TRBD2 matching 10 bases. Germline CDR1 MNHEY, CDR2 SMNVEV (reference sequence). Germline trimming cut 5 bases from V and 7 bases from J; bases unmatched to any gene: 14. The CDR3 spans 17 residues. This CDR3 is CASSTTFLAGVGNEQFF. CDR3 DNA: TGTGCCAGCAGTACTACCTTTCTAGCGGGAGTGGGGAATGAGCAGTTCTTC.

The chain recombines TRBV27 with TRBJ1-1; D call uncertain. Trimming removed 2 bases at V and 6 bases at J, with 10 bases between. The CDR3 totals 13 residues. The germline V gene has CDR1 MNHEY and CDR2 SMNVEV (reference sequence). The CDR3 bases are TGTGCCAGCAGTTTAGGCGTGGCGTCTGAAGCTTTCTTT. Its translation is CASSLGVASEAFF.

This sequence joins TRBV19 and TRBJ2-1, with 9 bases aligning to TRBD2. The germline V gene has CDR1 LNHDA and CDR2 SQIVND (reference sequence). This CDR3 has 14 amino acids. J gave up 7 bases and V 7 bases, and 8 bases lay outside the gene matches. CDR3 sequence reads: CASNFGGRVNEQFF. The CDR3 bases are TGTGCCAGTAATTTCGGCGGGAGGGTTAATGAGCAGTTCTTC.

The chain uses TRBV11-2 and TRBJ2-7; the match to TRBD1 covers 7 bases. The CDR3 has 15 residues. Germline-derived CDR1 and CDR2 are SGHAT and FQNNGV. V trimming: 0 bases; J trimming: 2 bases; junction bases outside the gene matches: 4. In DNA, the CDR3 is TGTGCCAGCAGCTTAGAGACAGGGTTAACCTACGAGCAGTACTTC. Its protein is CASSLETGLTYEQYF. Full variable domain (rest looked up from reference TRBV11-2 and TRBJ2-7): EAGVAQSPRYKIIEKRQSVAFWCNPISGHATLYWYQQILGQGPKLLIQFQNNGVVDDSQLPKDRFSAERLKGVDSTLKIQPAKLEDSAVYLCASSLETGLTYEQYFGPGTRLTVT.

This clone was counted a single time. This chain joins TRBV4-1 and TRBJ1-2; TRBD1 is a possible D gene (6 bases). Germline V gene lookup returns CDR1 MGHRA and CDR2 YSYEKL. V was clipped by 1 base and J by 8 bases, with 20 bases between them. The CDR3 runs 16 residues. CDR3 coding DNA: TGCGCCAGCAGCCAAGGTGCCGGACAGCCAATATGGGGCTACACCTTC. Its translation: CASSQGAGQPIWGYTF.

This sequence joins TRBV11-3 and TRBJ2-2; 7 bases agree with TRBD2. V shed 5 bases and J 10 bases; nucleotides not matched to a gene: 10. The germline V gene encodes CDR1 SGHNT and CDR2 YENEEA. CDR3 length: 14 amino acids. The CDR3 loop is CASSLRLREEELFF. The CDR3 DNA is TGTGCCAGCAGCCTACGACTTCGGGAGGAGGAGCTGTTTTTT.

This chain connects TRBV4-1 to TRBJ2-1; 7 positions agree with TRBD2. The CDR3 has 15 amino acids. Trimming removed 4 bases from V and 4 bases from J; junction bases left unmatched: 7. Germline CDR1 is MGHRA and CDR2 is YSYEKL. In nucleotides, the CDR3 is TGCGCCAGCAGCCCGGAGGCGGGAGCATACAATGAGCAGTTCTTC. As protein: CASSPEAGAYNEQFF.

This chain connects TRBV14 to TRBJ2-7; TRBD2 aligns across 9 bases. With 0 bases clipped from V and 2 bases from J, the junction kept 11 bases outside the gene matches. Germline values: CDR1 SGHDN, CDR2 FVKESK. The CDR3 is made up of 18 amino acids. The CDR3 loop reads CASSQERFGVAGAYEQYF. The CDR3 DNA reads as TGTGCCAGCAGCCAAGAGAGATTCGGGGTAGCGGGAGCCTACGAGCAGTACTTC.